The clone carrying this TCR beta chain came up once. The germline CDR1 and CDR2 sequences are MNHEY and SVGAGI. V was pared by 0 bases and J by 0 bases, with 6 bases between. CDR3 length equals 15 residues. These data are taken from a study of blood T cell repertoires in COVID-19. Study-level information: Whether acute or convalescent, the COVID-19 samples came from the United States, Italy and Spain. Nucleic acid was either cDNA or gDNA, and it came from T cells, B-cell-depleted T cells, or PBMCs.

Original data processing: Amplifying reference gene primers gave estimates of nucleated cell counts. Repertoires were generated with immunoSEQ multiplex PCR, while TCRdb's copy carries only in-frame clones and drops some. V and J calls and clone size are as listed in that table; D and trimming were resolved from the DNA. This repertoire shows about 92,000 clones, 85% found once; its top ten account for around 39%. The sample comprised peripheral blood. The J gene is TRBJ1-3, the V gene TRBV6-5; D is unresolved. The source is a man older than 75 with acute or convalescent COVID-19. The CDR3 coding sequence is TGTGCCAGCAGTTACTCATCCAGCTCTGGAAACACCATATATTTT. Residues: CASSYSSSSGNTIYF.